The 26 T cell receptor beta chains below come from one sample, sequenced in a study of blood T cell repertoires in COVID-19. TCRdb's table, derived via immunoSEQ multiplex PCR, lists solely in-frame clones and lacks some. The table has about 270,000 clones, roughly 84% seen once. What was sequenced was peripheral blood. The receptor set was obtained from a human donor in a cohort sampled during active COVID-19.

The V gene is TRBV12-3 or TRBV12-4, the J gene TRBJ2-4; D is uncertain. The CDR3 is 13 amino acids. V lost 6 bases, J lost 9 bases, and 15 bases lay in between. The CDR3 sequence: CASSSVTPGIQYF. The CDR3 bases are TGTGCCAGCAGCTCGGTCACCCCGGGCATTCAGTACTTC.

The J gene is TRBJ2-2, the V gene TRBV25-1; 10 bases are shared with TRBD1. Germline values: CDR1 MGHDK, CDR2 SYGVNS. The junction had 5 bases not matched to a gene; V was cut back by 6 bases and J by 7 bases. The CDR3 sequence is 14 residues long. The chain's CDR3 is CASRLTGGNGELFF. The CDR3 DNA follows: TGTGCCAGCAGATTGACAGGGGGCAACGGGGAGCTGTTTTTT.

The CDR3, as DNA: TGTGCCAGCAGTCCGGCTACCCAAGGGGGACATGAAAAACTGTTTTTT. Its translation is CASSPATQGGHEKLFF. The chain carries TRBV28 and TRBJ1-4, with a weak D call TRBD1 (6 bases). V dropped 5 bases and J dropped 6 bases, with 19 bases sitting between them. This CDR3 region has 16 residues. CDR1 and CDR2 (germline): MDHEN, SYDVKM.

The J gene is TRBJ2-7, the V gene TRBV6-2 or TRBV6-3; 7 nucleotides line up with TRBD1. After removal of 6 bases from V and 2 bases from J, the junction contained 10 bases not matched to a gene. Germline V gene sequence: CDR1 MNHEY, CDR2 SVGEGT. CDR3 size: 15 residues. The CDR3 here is CASSYKNRGTYEQYF. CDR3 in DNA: TGTGCCAGCAGCTATAAAAACAGGGGAACCTACGAGCAGTACTTC.

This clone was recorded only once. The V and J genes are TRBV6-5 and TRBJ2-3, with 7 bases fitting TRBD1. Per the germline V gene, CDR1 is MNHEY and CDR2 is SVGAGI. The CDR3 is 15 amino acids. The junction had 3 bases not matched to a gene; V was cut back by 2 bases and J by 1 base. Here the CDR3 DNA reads TGTGCCAGCAGTTACGACAGGGCGGGCACAGATACGCAGTATTTT. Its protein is CASSYDRAGTDTQYF.

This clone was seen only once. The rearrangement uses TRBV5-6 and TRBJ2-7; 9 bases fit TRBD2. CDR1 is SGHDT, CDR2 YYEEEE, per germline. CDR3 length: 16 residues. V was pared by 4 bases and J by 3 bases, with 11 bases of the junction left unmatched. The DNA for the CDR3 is TGTGCCAGCAGCCAAGCCAGGGCTAGCGGGGTCTACGAGCAGTACTTC. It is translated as CASSQARASGVYEQYF.

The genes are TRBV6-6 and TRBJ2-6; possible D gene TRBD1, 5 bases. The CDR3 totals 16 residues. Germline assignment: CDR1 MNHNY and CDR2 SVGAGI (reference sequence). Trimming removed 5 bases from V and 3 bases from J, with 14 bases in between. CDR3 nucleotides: TGTGCCAGCAGTGGAAAAAGGGGTGGTGGGGCCAACGTCCTGACTTTC. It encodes CASSGKRGGGANVLTF.

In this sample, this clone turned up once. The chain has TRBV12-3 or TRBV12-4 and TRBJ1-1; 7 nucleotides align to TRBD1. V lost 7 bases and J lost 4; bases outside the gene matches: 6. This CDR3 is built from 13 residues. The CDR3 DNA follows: TGTGCCAGCACCAAAACAGGGGTCACTGAAGCTTTCTTT. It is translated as CASTKTGVTEAFF.

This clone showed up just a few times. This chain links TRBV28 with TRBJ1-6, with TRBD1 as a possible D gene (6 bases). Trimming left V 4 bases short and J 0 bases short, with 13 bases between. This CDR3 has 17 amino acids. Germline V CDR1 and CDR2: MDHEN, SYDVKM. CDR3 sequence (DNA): TGTGCCAGCAGTTACGGGACACAGAGCTCCTATAATTCACCCCTCCACTTT. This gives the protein CASSYGTQSSYNSPLHF.

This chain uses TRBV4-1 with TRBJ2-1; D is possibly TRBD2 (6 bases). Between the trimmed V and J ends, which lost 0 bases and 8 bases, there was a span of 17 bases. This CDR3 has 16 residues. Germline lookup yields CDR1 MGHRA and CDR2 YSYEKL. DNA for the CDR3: TGCGCCAGCAGCCAAGAAACGGGGTTGGGACTGGATGAGCAGTTCTTC. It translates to CASSQETGLGLDEQFF.

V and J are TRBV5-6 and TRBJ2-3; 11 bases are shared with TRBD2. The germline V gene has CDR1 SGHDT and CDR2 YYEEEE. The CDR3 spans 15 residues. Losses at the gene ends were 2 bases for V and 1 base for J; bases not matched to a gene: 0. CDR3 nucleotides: TGTGCCAGCAGCTTACTAGCGGGGGGCACAGATACGCAGTATTTT. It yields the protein CASSLLAGGTDTQYF.

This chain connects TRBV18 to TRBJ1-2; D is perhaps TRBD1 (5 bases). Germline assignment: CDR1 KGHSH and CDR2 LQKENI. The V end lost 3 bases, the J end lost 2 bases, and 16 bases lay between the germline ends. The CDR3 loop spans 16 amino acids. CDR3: CASSPSGRALNYGYTF. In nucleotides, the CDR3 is TGTGCCAGCTCACCTTCCGGCAGGGCTCTCAACTATGGCTACACCTTC.

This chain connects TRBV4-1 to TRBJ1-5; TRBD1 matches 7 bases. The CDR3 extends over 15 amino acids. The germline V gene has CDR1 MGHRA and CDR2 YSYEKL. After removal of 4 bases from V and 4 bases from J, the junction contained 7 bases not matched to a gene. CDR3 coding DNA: TGCGCCAGCAGCCTTCGACCGACAGGGAATCAGCCCCAGCATTTT. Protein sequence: CASSLRPTGNQPQHF.

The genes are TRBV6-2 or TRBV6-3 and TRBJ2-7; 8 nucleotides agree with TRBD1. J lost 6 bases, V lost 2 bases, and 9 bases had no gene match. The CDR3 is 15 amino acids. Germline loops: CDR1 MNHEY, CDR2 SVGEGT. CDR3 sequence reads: CASSYPQGASREQYF. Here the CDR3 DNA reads TGTGCCAGCAGTTACCCGCAGGGGGCGAGTCGCGAGCAGTACTTC.

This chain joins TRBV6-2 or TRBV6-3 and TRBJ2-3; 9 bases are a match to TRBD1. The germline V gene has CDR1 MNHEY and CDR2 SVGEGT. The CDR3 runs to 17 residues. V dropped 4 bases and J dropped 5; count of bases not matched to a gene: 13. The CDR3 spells CASSFIRDRVGGDTQYF. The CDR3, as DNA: TGTGCCAGCAGTTTTATCCGGGACAGGGTTGGAGGAGATACGCAGTATTTT.

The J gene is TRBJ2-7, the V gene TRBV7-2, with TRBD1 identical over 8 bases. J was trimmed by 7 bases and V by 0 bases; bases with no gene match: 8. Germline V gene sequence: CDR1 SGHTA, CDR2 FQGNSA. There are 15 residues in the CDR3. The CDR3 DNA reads TGTGCCAGCAGCTTAGCCGACAGGGGCCTCCCGGAGCAGTACTTC. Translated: CASSLADRGLPEQYF. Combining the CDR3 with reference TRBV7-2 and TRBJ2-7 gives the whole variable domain GAGVSQSPSNKVTEKGKDVELRCDPISGHTALYWYRQSLGQGLEFLIYFQGNSAPDKSGLPSDRFSAERTGGSVSTLTIQRTQQEDSAVYLCASSLADRGLPEQYFGPGTRLTVT.

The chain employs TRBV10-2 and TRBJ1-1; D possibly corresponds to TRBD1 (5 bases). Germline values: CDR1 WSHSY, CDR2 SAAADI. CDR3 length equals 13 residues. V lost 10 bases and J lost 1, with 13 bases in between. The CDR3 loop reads CATQGSWNTEAFF. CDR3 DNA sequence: TGCGCCACCCAGGGAAGCTGGAACACTGAAGCTTTCTTT.

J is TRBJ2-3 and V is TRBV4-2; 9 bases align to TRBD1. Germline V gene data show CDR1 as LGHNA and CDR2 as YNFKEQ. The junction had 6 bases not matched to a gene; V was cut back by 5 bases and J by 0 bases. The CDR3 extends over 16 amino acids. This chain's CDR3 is CASSTRQGESTDTQYF. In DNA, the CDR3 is TGTGCCAGCAGCACTCGACAGGGGGAGAGCACAGATACGCAGTATTTT.

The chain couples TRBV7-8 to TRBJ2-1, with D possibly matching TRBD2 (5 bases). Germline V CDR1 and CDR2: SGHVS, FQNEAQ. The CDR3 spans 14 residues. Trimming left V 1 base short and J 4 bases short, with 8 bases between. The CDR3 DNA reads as TGTGCCAGCAGCTTAGGACTAATTTACAATGAGCAGTTCTTC. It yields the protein CASSLGLIYNEQFF.

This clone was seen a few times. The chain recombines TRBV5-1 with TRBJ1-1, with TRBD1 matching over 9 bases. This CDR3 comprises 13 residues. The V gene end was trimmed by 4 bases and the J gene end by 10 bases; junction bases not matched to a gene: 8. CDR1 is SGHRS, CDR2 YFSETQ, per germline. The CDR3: CASSPGDRDRAFF. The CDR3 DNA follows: TGCGCCAGCAGCCCTGGGGACAGGGACCGAGCTTTCTTT.

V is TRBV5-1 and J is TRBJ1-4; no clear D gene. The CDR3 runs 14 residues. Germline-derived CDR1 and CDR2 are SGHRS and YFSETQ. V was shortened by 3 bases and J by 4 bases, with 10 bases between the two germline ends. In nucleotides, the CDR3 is TGCGCCAGCAGCTCTTTGAGTCTTAATGAAAAACTGTTTTTT. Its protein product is CASSSLSLNEKLFF.

The CDR3 region has the DNA TGCGCCAGCAGCTTGGGGACTAGTTCAGATACGCAGTATTTT. Translated, it gives CASSLGTSSDTQYF. This chain uses TRBV5-1 with TRBJ2-3; 7 nucleotides agree with TRBD2. The CDR3 has 14 residues. Germline CDR1 is SGHRS and CDR2 is YFSETQ. The V and J ends lost 0 bases and 4 bases, in that order; junction bases with no gene match: 2.

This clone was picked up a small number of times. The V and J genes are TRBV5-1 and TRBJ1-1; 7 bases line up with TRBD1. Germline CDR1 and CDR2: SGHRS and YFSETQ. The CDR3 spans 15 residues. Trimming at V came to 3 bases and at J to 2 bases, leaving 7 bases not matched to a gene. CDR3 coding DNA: TGCGCCAGCAGCTGGCTGACAGGGTCCAACACTGAAGCTTTCTTT. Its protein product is CASSWLTGSNTEAFF.

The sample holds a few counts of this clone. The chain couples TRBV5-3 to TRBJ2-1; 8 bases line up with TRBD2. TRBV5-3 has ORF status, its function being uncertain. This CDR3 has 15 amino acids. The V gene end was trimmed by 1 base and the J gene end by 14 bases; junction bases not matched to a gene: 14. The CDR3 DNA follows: TGTGCCAGAAGCTTGAGGGGCACTAGCGGAGACATCGAGTTCTTC. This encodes CARSLRGTSGDIEFF.

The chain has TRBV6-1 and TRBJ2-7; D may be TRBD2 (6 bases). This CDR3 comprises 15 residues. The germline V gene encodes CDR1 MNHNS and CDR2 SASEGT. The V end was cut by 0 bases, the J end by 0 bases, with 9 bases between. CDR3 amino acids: CASSEAGGFSYEQYF. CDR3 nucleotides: TGTGCCAGCAGTGAAGCGGGAGGTTTCTCCTACGAGCAGTACTTC.

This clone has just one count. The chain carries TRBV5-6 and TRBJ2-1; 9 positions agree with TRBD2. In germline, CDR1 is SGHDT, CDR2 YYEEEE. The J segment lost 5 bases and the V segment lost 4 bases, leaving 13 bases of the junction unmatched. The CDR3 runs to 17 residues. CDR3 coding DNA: TGTGCCAGCAGCCCGGCCATCCCTCTAGCGGGGAACAATGAGCAGTTCTTC. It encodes CASSPAIPLAGNNEQFF.